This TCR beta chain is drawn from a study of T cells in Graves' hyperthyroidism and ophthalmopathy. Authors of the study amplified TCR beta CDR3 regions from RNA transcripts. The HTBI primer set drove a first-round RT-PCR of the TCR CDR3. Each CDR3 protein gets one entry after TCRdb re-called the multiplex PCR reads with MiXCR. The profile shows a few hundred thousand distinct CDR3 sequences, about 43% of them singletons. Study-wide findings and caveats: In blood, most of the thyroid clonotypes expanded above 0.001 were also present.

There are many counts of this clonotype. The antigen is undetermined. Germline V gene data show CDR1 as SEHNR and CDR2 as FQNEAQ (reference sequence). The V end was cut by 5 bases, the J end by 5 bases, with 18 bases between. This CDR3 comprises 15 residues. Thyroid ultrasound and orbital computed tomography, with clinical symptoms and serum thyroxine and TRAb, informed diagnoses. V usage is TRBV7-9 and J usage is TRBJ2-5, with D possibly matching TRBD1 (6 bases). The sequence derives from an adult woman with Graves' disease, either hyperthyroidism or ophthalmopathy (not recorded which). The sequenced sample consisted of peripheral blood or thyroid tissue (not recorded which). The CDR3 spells CASSRTDSTWETQYF. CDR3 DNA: TGTGCCAGCAGCCGGACGGACAGCACGTGGGAGACCCAGTACTTC.